The following is a TCR beta chain sequence with its context. Antigen specificity is unknown. The data were obtained in a study of cytomegalovirus exposure and HLA in healthy donors. On the study more broadly: Tens of millions of unique TCR sequences came from HLA-typed donors in an early release.

Study-wide results and limits: Later analysis identified a missense DCLRE1C variant that was linked to TCR beta V- and J-gene trimming. In an earlier analysis, about 87% or about 30%: the productive usage of most TCR beta V segments. Most subjects' HLA-A and HLA-B alleles were reportedly predicted from TCR beta sequences.

The CDR3 is made up of 16 amino acids. Trimming shortened V by 3 bases and J by 7 bases, and 21 bases separated the two germline ends. CDR1 MGHRA and CDR2 YSYEKL come from the germline V gene. Primers for the PCR totalled 60 Vbeta and 13 Jbeta. Generated by immunoSEQ multiplex PCR, the TCRdb table keeps only in-frame clones and is missing some. The table lists about 160,000 clones, about four fifths of them singletons. The sample consisted of PBMCs. V usage is TRBV4-1 and J usage is TRBJ1-1; D is uncertain. The sequence was collected from a woman between 45 and 65 years old in good health and CMV-seropositive. DNA of the CDR3: TGCGCCAGCAGCCAGCCCACGGGAATGAACGGAGTTGAAGCTTTCTTT. Amino acid sequence: CASSQPTGMNGVEAFF.